This entry is about one TCR beta chain. Its antigen is unknown. Measured with immunoSEQ multiplex PCR; TCRdb has only the in-frame clones, and not every one. The table records 75,000 to 100,000 clones, 70% to 90% of them present only once. From germline, CDR1 is LGHNA and CDR2 YNFKEQ. The CDR3 covers 15 residues. Trimming cost V 0 bases and J 6 bases, with 12 bases left between them. This specimen belongs to a study of T cell responses to AZD1222 COVID-19 vaccine. Overall study: Recipients boosted at about 4 weeks or about 12 weeks are pooled. Study-wide results and caveats: With two AZD1222 doses given, Spike-specific TCR breadth and depth both rose. Seropositivity was recorded at baseline in only a handful of AZD1222 recipients. Clonal diversity was possibly underestimated, and the donors were mostly white British, with more females.

The starting material was peripheral blood, obtained on day 0 of AZD1222 vaccination. The clonotype was recovered from an adult in good health. The chain is built from TRBV4-2 and TRBJ2-1, with D tentatively TRBD2 (5 bases). The CDR3 DNA reads TGTGCCAGCAGCCAAGACGTCGGGGAGACCAATGAGCAGTTCTTC. It yields the protein CASSQDVGETNEQFF.